This passage covers 7 T cell receptor beta chains from one sample sequenced in a study of vaccination and CD4 T cells after COVID-19. Treatment indicated: roughly nine-day PBMC culture with coronavirus spike peptide pools or control peptides (ViraFEST assay). The Oncomine TCR Beta short-read assay sequenced DNA from cultured CD4+ T cells. TCRdb called the PCR reads again in MiXCR, with one record for every CDR3 protein. The table includes about 3,800 distinct CDR3 sequences, roughly 13% detected once. These receptors' targets are unknown. The sequencing sample was made of CD4+ T cells from blood, cultured in vitro. The receptors derive from a human donor who had recovered from COVID-19.

Worth noting for this clonotype: Possible read error: a much larger clone is one base away. The genes are TRBV30 and TRBJ1-2; D not certain. V lost 1 base and J lost 4, with 10 bases in between. CDR1 and CDR2 from the germline V gene are GTSNPN and SVGIG (reference sequence). CDR3 length: 13 amino acids. The CDR3 sequence is CAWSADLTYGYTF. Written as DNA, the CDR3 is TGTGCCTGGAGTGCCGACTTAACCTATGGCTACACCTTC.

This clonotype was counted between two and nine times. The V gene is TRBV29-1, the J gene TRBJ1-1; the D gene is possibly TRBD1 (6 bases). With 5 bases removed from V and 0 bases from J, the gap between germline ends came to 10 bases. This CDR3 has 13 amino acids. CDR1 and CDR2 from the germline V gene are SQVTM and ANQGSEA. DNA of the CDR3: TGCAGCGTTAACAGGGTCATGAACACTGAAGCTTTCTTT. Its translation is CSVNRVMNTEAFF. Together with reference TRBV29-1 and TRBJ1-1, the CDR3 gives the full variable domain: SAVISQKPSRDICQRGTSLTIQCQVDSQVTMMFWYRQQPGQSLTLIATANQGSEATYESGFVIDKFPISRPNLTFSTLTVSNMSPEDSSIYLCSVNRVMNTEAFFGQGTRLTVV.

Judged by abundance, this clonotype is medium-sized. V gene TRBV10-1 combines with J gene TRBJ1-1; D not certain. The CDR3 has 12 residues. With 6 bases removed from V and 1 base from J, the gap between germline ends came to 6 bases. CDR1 WNHNN and CDR2 SYGVQD come from the germline V gene (reference sequence). The CDR3 nucleotides read TGCGCCAGCAGCTCGGGGAACACTGAAGCTTTCTTT. Protein: CASSSGNTEAFF.

By share of the sample, this clonotype is medium-sized. The chain couples TRBV12-3 or TRBV12-4 to TRBJ1-1, with D maybe TRBD1 (6 bases). The V and J ends lost 3 bases and 5 bases respectively, with 13 bases between them. CDR3 length: 14 amino acids. The CDR3 region has the DNA TGTGCCAGCAGTTTGGGGGGGCGGCAAACTGAAGCTTTCTTT. It codes for CASSLGGRQTEAFF.

This clonotype is categorized as medium-sized. In DNA, the CDR3 is TGTGCCAGCAGCTTAGGGATGGGGACGGGCGCCTATAATTCACCCCTCCACTTT. It specifies CASSLGMGTGAYNSPLHF. The chain is built from TRBV11-2 and TRBJ1-6; a possible D gene is TRBD1 (5 bases). The germline V gene has CDR1 SGHAT and CDR2 FQNNGV. This CDR3 has 18 amino acids. Trimming left V 1 base short and J 2 bases short, with 15 bases between.

This clonotype rates as medium-sized (0.01 to 0.1%). V gene TRBV19 combines with J gene TRBJ1-1; D remains unclear. CDR1 LNHDA and CDR2 SQIVND come from the germline V gene (reference sequence). The V and J ends lost 4 bases and 1 base respectively, with 4 bases between them. The CDR3 runs to 12 residues. The CDR3 DNA follows: TGTGCCAGTAGTAGACAGAACACTGAAGCTTTCTTT. It codes for CASSRQNTEAFF.

Within the sample, this clonotype is medium-sized. V and J are TRBV20-1 and TRBJ2-3, with 11 nucleotides matching TRBD2. The CDR3 has 15 residues. J was trimmed by 4 bases and V by 6 bases; bases with no gene match: 9. Germline V gene data show CDR1 as DFQATT and CDR2 as SNEGSKA (reference sequence). The CDR3 protein is CSAKKSGLAADTQYF. CDR3 DNA: TGCAGTGCCAAAAAGTCGGGACTAGCGGCAGATACGCAGTATTTT.